A selection of T cell receptor beta chains follows, all from one sample in a study of cytomegalovirus exposure and HLA in healthy donors. The table came from immunoSEQ multiplex PCR; TCRdb's copy has only in-frame clones and leaves some out. This table has roughly 200,000 clones, around 75% appearing once. Sequencing was done on a sample of PBMCs. The receptors stem from a male donor in good health and CMV-seronegative. The CDR3 runs from the conserved cysteine through the conserved F or W. The order of the fields is V gene, clone size, D gene, J gene, CDR3 DNA, CDR3 protein. The D gene is left open where the match is weak. Size is omitted from some rows. Given values are once, few, many or a class for expanded clones.

V: TRBV6-5
size: -
D: -
J: TRBJ1-6
DNA: TGTGCCAGCAGGGACAGCTATTACTATAATTCACCCCTCCACTTT
CDR3: CASRDSYYYNSPLHF

V: TRBV5-6
size: -
D: -
J: TRBJ2-5
DNA: TGTGCCAGCAGCTCTCAAGAGACCCAGTACTTC
CDR3: CASSSQETQYF

V: TRBV28
size: -
D: TRBD1
J: TRBJ2-1
DNA: TGTGCCACCTGGACAGGGAACTACAATGAGCAGTTCTTC
CDR3: CATWTGNYNEQFF

V: TRBV4-2
size: -
D: -
J: TRBJ2-3
DNA: TGTGCCAGCAGCTCGGGCACAGATACGCAGTATTTT
CDR3: CASSSGTDTQYF

V: TRBV4-1
size: -
D: TRBD1
J: TRBJ1-5
DNA: TGCGCCAGCAGCCTCCGACAGGGAGTAGGTAGCAATCAGCCCCAGCATTTT
CDR3: CASSLRQGVGSNQPQHF

V: TRBV5-1
size: -
D: TRBD1
J: TRBJ1-6
DNA: TGCGCCAGCAGCGAGGGGACAGGGACTTCACCCCTCCACTTT
CDR3: CASSEGTGTSPLHF

V: TRBV14
size: -
D: TRBD1
J: TRBJ1-1
DNA: TGTGCCAGCAGCCGCCGGACAGGGGGCCCAGCTTTCTTT
CDR3: CASSRRTGGPAFF

V: TRBV6-4
size: few
D: TRBD1
J: TRBJ2-2
DNA: TGTGCCAGCAGTGGGACAGGGGACACCGGGGAGCTGTTTTTT
CDR3: CASSGTGDTGELFF

V: TRBV4-1
size: -
D: -
J: TRBJ2-2
DNA: TGCGCCAGCAGCCAAGTTCAGAACACCGGGGAGCTGTTTTTT
CDR3: CASSQVQNTGELFF

V: TRBV27
size: -
D: -
J: TRBJ2-7
DNA: TGTGCCAGCAGTTTATCGCGGGGAGGCTACGAGCAGTACTTC
CDR3: CASSLSRGGYEQYF

V: TRBV11-2
size: -
D: -
J: TRBJ1-5
DNA: TGTGCCAGCAGCTTATTGGGCCAGCCCCAGCATTTT
CDR3: CASSLLGQPQHF

V: TRBV18
size: -
D: -
J: TRBJ1-5
DNA: TGTGCCAGCTCACAATCCCGGGAGGTGCTGGATCAGCCCCAGCATTTT
CDR3: CASSQSREVLDQPQHF

V: TRBV7-9
size: -
D: TRBD1
J: TRBJ1-5
DNA: TGTGCCATGCCAGCTCCGGGACAGGGGGCCCATCAGCCCCAGCATTTT
CDR3: CAMPAPGQGAHQPQHF

V: TRBV10-1
size: -
D: TRBD1
J: TRBJ2-7
DNA: TGCGCCAGCAACCCCGGGACAGGGTCCGAGCAGTACTTC
CDR3: CASNPGTGSEQYF

V: TRBV7-8
size: -
D: TRBD1
J: TRBJ1-3
DNA: TGTGCCAGCAGCTTAGGGACAGGCTCTGGAAACACCATATATTTT
CDR3: CASSLGTGSGNTIYF

V: TRBV14
size: -
D: -
J: TRBJ1-1
DNA: TGTGCCAGCAGCCCAGCAGGGGTTTCCACTGAAGCTTTCTTT
CDR3: CASSPAGVSTEAFF

V: TRBV4-2
size: -
D: TRBD2
J: TRBJ2-7
DNA: TGTGCCAGCAGCCAAGTCGAGACTAGCGGGATCGAGCAGTACTTC
CDR3: CASSQVETSGIEQYF

V: TRBV7-9
size: -
D: TRBD2
J: TRBJ2-7
DNA: TGTTCCAGCAGCTTAGGGCTAGCGGGAGCGGGGGCCTACGAGCAGTACTTC
CDR3: CSSSLGLAGAGAYEQYF

V: TRBV28
size: few
D: -
J: TRBJ2-5
DNA: TGTGCCTCCGGAGGGACTCCCCTTCCAGCGAGCCAGTACTTC
CDR3: CASGGTPLPASQYF

V: TRBV4-1
size: once
D: -
J: TRBJ2-1
DNA: TGCGCCAGCAGCCAAGATTCCTCAGCCTACAATGAGCAGTTCTTC
CDR3: CASSQDSSAYNEQFF

V: TRBV5-1
size: -
D: -
J: TRBJ2-1
DNA: TGCGCCAGCAGCCCGGCAGCCTCGCGGAGCTCCTACAATGAGCAGTTCTTC
CDR3: CASSPAASRSSYNEQFF

V: TRBV7-2
size: -
D: -
J: TRBJ2-5
DNA: TGTGCCAGCAGCCCCGCCCGGGAGACCCAGTACTTC
CDR3: CASSPARETQYF

V: TRBV14
size: -
D: TRBD1
J: TRBJ1-4
DNA: TGTGCCAGCAGCCTCATAAGGGCAGGGGGCACGCATGAAAAACTGTTTTTT
CDR3: CASSLIRAGGTHEKLFF

V: TRBV6-6
size: -
D: -
J: TRBJ1-5
DNA: TGTGCCAGCAGTTACTCCCGAGGGGGTAGACAGCCCCAGCATTTT
CDR3: CASSYSRGGRQPQHF

V: TRBV19
size: few
D: TRBD1
J: TRBJ1-3
DNA: TGTGCCAGTCGCCCCCGGGACAGGGCAGGGCTTGGAAACACCATATATTTT
CDR3: CASRPRDRAGLGNTIYF

V: TRBV6-5
size: -
D: -
J: TRBJ1-4
DNA: TGTGCCAGCAGCTCAAGACAGGTCGGTCATGAAAAACTGTTTTTT
CDR3: CASSSRQVGHEKLFF

V: TRBV12-5
size: few
D: -
J: TRBJ2-7
DNA: TGTGCTAGTGGTCGCCGTGTGGGGAGCAACGAGCAGTACTTC
CDR3: CASGRRVGSNEQYF

V: TRBV9
size: -
D: TRBD2
J: TRBJ2-5
DNA: TGTGCCAGCAGCGCTAGCGGGAGAGAGACCCAGTACTTC
CDR3: CASSASGRETQYF

V: TRBV7-9
size: -
D: TRBD2
J: TRBJ2-1
DNA: TGTGCCAGCAGTCAGACTAGCGGGGGATACAATGAGCAGTTCTTC
CDR3: CASSQTSGGYNEQFF

V: TRBV2
size: -
D: -
J: TRBJ1-5
DNA: TGTGCCAGCAGTGAGGATTCAGTCTATCGCTCGGGTCAGCCCCAGCATTTT
CDR3: CASSEDSVYRSGQPQHF

V: TRBV6-1
size: -
D: TRBD1
J: TRBJ1-2
DNA: TGTGCCAGCATCCGGACAGGGTATGGCTACACCTTC
CDR3: CASIRTGYGYTF

V: TRBV7-7
size: -
D: TRBD2
J: TRBJ2-3
DNA: TGTGCCAGCAGCTTGAGCGGGGGGGCGGCAGATACGCAGTATTTT
CDR3: CASSLSGGAADTQYF

V: TRBV7-3
size: -
D: TRBD2
J: TRBJ2-1
DNA: TGTGCCAGCAGCCCACCGGGACTAGCGGCCAATGAGCAGTTCTTC
CDR3: CASSPPGLAANEQFF

V: TRBV19
size: -
D: TRBD1
J: TRBJ1-6
DNA: TGTGCCAGTAGTACACCCCGGGACAGGGGCTTGGATTCACCCCTCCACTTT
CDR3: CASSTPRDRGLDSPLHF

V: TRBV30
size: -
D: -
J: TRBJ1-5
DNA: TGTGCCTGGACTTCACAGGCTAGCAATCAGCCCCAGCATTTT
CDR3: CAWTSQASNQPQHF

V: TRBV9
size: -
D: TRBD2
J: TRBJ2-7
DNA: TGTGCCAGCAACAACGGGGGGGCAGAGAGCTACGAGCAGTACTTC
CDR3: CASNNGGAESYEQYF

V: TRBV19
size: -
D: -
J: TRBJ1-1
DNA: TGTGCCAGTAGTTGGGGCAGGGGTAATACTGAAGCTTTCTTT
CDR3: CASSWGRGNTEAFF

V: TRBV28
size: few
D: TRBD1
J: TRBJ1-1
DNA: TGTGCCAGCAGTTCAGCTAGGGGGCTGGGGAACACTGAAGCTTTCTTT
CDR3: CASSSARGLGNTEAFF

V: TRBV28
size: -
D: TRBD2
J: TRBJ2-5
DNA: TGTGCCAGCAGTTCGGCACTACTAGCGGGAGGGCCTCCACAGGAGACCCAGTACTTC
CDR3: CASSSALLAGGPPQETQYF

V: TRBV7-2
size: once
D: -
J: TRBJ1-2
DNA: TGTGCCAGCAGCTTAGCGCAATCCCAGGGGAGTTATGGCTACACCTTC
CDR3: CASSLAQSQGSYGYTF

V: TRBV7-8
size: -
D: -
J: TRBJ2-3
DNA: TGTGCCAGCAGCCGAGATACGCAGTATTTT
CDR3: CASSRDTQYF

V: TRBV19
size: -
D: -
J: TRBJ1-2
DNA: TGTGCCAGTAGTTTAGGGGGGCCGCTTTCTGGCTACACCTTC
CDR3: CASSLGGPLSGYTF

V: TRBV4-2
size: -
D: TRBD1
J: TRBJ1-5
DNA: TGTGCCAGCAGCCCCTGGACAGGGGCCTACAATCAGCCCCAGCATTTT
CDR3: CASSPWTGAYNQPQHF

V: TRBV6-5
size: -
D: -
J: TRBJ2-7
DNA: TGTGCCAGCAGTTGGCAGACAGGCCCCTCCTACGAGCAGTACTTC
CDR3: CASSWQTGPSYEQYF

V: TRBV30
size: -
D: TRBD1
J: TRBJ1-5
DNA: TGTGCCTGGAGTTGGGGACAGGGAAATTTTCAGCCCCAGCATTTT
CDR3: CAWSWGQGNFQPQHF

V: TRBV7-6
size: -
D: TRBD1
J: TRBJ1-1
DNA: TGTGCCAGCAGCTTAGGGACAGGGGGAATGAACACTGAAGCTTTCTTT
CDR3: CASSLGTGGMNTEAFF

V: TRBV27
size: -
D: TRBD2
J: TRBJ2-2
DNA: TGTGCCAGCAAAGGCGGGGGGGCCTCAAACACCGGGGAGCTGTTTTTT
CDR3: CASKGGGASNTGELFF

V: TRBV19
size: -
D: TRBD1
J: TRBJ1-2
DNA: TGTGCCAGTAGCTATAGGACAGGGGGCTATGGCTACACCTTC
CDR3: CASSYRTGGYGYTF

V: TRBV9
size: few
D: -
J: TRBJ2-3
DNA: TGTGCCAGCAGCGTTTCCACTAGCACAGATACGCAGTATTTT
CDR3: CASSVSTSTDTQYF

V: TRBV30
size: -
D: TRBD1
J: TRBJ2-6
DNA: TGTGCCTGGAACGACCCAGGGGGCTCTGGGGCCAACGTCCTGACTTTC
CDR3: CAWNDPGGSGANVLTF

V: TRBV6-5
size: -
D: TRBD1
J: TRBJ1-2
DNA: TGTGCCAGCAGTTACCGCGTTGGGGACAGGGACTATGGCTACACCTTC
CDR3: CASSYRVGDRDYGYTF

V: TRBV30
size: -
D: TRBD1
J: TRBJ2-3
DNA: TGTGCCTGGAGTCCTGCAGGGGGCGCAGATACGCAGTATTTT
CDR3: CAWSPAGGADTQYF

V: TRBV11-2
size: -
D: -
J: TRBJ1-5
DNA: TGTGCCAGCAGCCCATCCGGAGGAGGGCCCCAGCATTTT
CDR3: CASSPSGGGPQHF